This TCR beta chain was documented in a study of esophageal squamous cell carcinoma under preoperative chemotherapy. Study in general: Samples included peripheral blood T cells as well as tumor-infiltrating lymphocytes.

Findings and limits, study-wide: Chemotherapy was followed by significantly higher TCR diversity in peripheral T cells only, not tumor-infiltrating lymphocytes. Paclitaxel-nedaplatin therapy caused immediate, substantial clonotype frequency changes.

Stated time point: before preoperative PTX-NDP chemotherapy. Paclitaxel-nedaplatin chemotherapy was given to patients ahead of their surgery. Comments on this clonotype: The antigen is undetermined. The junction does not match germline at one end; this may be a read error.

From the PCR reads, TCRdb called clonotypes with MiXCR, one entry per CDR3 protein. The sample lists tens of thousands of distinct CDR3 sequences, roughly 52% occurring once. The CDR3 runs to 14 residues. In germline, CDR1 is SGHTA, CDR2 FQGNSA. This TCR was sampled from a human donor with esophageal squamous cell carcinoma. The donor label of this sample is uncertain. The sample was acquired from a patient given preoperative chemotherapy. This chain connects TRBV7-2 to TRBJ2-5; possible D gene TRBD2, 6 bases. CDR3 in DNA: TGTGCCAGCAGGAGGCGGGGTGCCACAGAGACGCAGTACTTC. This gives the protein CASRRRGATETQYF.